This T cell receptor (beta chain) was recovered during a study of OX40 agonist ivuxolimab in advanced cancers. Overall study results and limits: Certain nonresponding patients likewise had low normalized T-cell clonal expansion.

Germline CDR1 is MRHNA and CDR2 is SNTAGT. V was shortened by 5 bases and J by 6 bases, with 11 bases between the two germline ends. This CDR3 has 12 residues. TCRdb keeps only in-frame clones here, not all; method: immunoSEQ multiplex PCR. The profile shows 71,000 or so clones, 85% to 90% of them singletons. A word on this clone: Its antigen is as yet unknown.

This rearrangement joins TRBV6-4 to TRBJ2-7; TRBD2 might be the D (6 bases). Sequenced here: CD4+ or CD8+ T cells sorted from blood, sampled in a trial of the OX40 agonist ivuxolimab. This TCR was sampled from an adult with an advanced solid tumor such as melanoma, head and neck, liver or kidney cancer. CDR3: CASSSVGGEQYF. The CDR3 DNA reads TGTGCCAGCAGTAGCGTGGGGGGCGAGCAGTACTTC.